The entry below gives a single TCR beta chain sequence along with its context. Its antigen is as yet unknown. Per germline, CDR1 MNHNY and CDR2 SVGAGI (reference sequence). The CDR3 runs 14 residues. The data derive from a study of blood T cells in healthy people across ages. Whole-study findings and limits: Leaving the PBMCs unsorted stopped any conclusive comparison of naive versus antigen-experienced cells.

With a J-beta primer mix and a sample-barcoded 5' primer, a second PCR ran about 7 to 12 cycles. Every cDNA was tagged by a template-switch adaptor with 12 random nucleotides. Per-sample output comprised a minimum of 2.5 million paired-end reads containing CDR3. TCRdb re-derived calls from the 5' RACE reads in MiXCR, one entry per CDR3 protein. The data contain fewer than 900,000 distinct CDR3 sequences, 45% to 50% of them seen just once; the ten biggest clones take up about 32%. Sequencing was performed on blood. This receptor was obtained from an older woman in good health. The chain recombines TRBV6-6 with TRBJ2-5; 7 positions agree with TRBD2. The closer fit of TRBJ2-7 to the DNA end suggests the J call may be wrong. CDR3 region: CASMGPGGLYEQYF. In DNA form, the CDR3 reads TGTGCCAGCATGGGACCGGGGGGTCTCTACGAGCAGTACTTC.